The 13 T cell receptor beta chains presented below share a single source sample, sequenced in a study of T cells after yellow fever vaccination (dated by TCRdb to the late 2010s). This specimen's treatment or condition label, interpreted: live attenuated yellow fever vaccine strain. Libraries were made using 5' RACE. The data were produced on an Illumina NovaSeq 6000. The public reads were reprocessed in TCRdb via fastp at Q25 and MiXCR, keeping in-frame beta chains. Identical CDR3 protein sequences are pooled into one entry, listed with their most common genes and DNA. This sample holds around 25,000 distinct CDR3 sequences; around 4.3% were observed only once. The ten biggest clones cover about 39% of the sample. Specimen: PBMCs, either bulk or a sorted T-cell subset (CD4+, CD8+, memory, or dextramer-sorted; not recorded which), collected on the day of the yellow fever booster vaccination. These receptors were taken from a man between 18 and 35 years old who received the YFV17D yellow fever vaccine.

This clonotype came up many times. CDR3 sequence: CSVEAGRGSWTGELFF. Written as DNA, the CDR3 is TGCAGCGTTGAAGCAGGACGGGGGTCTTGGACCGGGGAGCTGTTTTTT. The chain carries TRBV29-1 and TRBJ2-2; possibly TRBD2 for D (6 bases). Germline V gives CDR1 SQVTM, CDR2 ANQGSEA. V was shortened by 1 base and J by 5 bases, with 17 bases between the two germline ends. The CDR3 spans 16 residues.

This clonotype was recorded many times. The rearrangement joins TRBV7-2 to TRBJ2-2; D might be TRBD1 or TRBD2, each matching 7 bases. This CDR3 has 15 residues. The V gene's germline CDR1 is SGHTA and CDR2 FQGNSA. V was pared by 4 bases and J by 4 bases, with 13 bases between. CDR3 sequence reads: CASSSQGGGTGELFF. Here the CDR3 DNA reads TGTGCCAGCAGCTCCCAGGGGGGGGGCACCGGGGAGCTGTTTTTT.

This clonotype was recorded many times. The rearrangement links TRBV28 to TRBJ2-2, with TRBD2 identical over 10 bases. J was trimmed by 10 bases and V by 6 bases; bases with no gene match: 17. This CDR3 comprises 17 residues. Germline V gene lookup returns CDR1 MDHEN and CDR2 SYDVKM. The CDR3 region has the DNA TGTGCCAGCAGCTCCTCCCGCCTAGCGGGGGTGACAGTGGAGCTGTTTTTT. Its translation: CASSSSRLAGVTVELFF.

This clonotype has at least ten counts. The rearrangement links TRBV20-1 to TRBJ2-5, with D tentatively TRBD2 (7 bases). Germline lookup yields CDR1 DFQATT and CDR2 SNEGSKA (reference sequence). V lost 1 base to trimming and J lost 5 bases, with 17 bases between them. The CDR3 spans 15 residues. CDR3 DNA sequence: TGCAGTGCTAGAGGGAGGGGGGGCGTGATCGAGACCCAGTACTTC. As protein: CSARGRGGVIETQYF.

This clonotype came up many times. V and J are TRBV29-1 and TRBJ2-1, with D perhaps assigned TRBD1 or TRBD2 (5 bases each). The CDR3 is 13 residues long. Trimming removed 6 bases at V and 6 bases at J, with 15 bases between. In germline, CDR1 is SQVTM, CDR2 ANQGSEA. The CDR3, as DNA: TGCAGCGTGGGGACCGGAGAAGGCAATGAGCAGTTCTTC. This codes for CSVGTGEGNEQFF.

This clonotype has at least ten counts. The genes are TRBV6-4 and TRBJ2-3, with 11 bases aligning to TRBD2. CDR3 length: 15 amino acids. In germline, CDR1 is MRHNA, CDR2 SNTAGT. J lost 4 bases, V lost 0 bases, and 0 bases had no gene match. In nucleotides, the CDR3 is TGTGCCAGCAGTGACTCTAGCGGGGGGGCAGATACGCAGTATTTT. Protein: CASSDSSGGADTQYF.

This clonotype was seen many times. The chain has TRBV4-2 and TRBJ2-4; D unresolved. This CDR3 has 15 residues. V was clipped by 0 bases and J by 1 base, with 7 bases between them. The germline V gene encodes CDR1 LGHNA and CDR2 YNFKEQ. The CDR3 DNA follows: TGTGCCAGCAGCCAAGATCCGGGCGCCAAAAACATTCAGTACTTC. It is translated as CASSQDPGAKNIQYF.

In its sample, this clonotype was seen many times. This chain connects TRBV7-2 to TRBJ1-5, with a tentative D call TRBD1 (6 bases). CDR1 is SGHTA, CDR2 FQGNSA, per germline. This CDR3 contains 13 residues. Trimming removed 5 bases at V and 7 bases at J, with 12 bases between. In nucleotides, the CDR3 is TGTGCCAGCAGCGTACAGGGAAAACAGCCCCAGCATTTT. The encoded protein is CASSVQGKQPQHF.

There are many counts of this clonotype. V is TRBV6-5 and J is TRBJ2-5, with D maybe TRBD2 (5 bases). The CDR3 is made up of 13 amino acids. Trimming removed 5 bases from V and 7 bases from J, with 14 bases in between. Germline lookup yields CDR1 MNHEY and CDR2 SVGAGI. CDR3 coding DNA: TGTGCCAGCAGTGGCGGACTCGGGGTGACCCAGTACTTC. This codes for CASSGGLGVTQYF.

This clonotype occurred many times. The chain joins TRBV4-3 to TRBJ2-7; D is possibly TRBD2 (6 bases). The CDR3 has 15 amino acids. Trimming stripped 4 bases from V and 1 base from J, with 14 bases between. Germline lookup yields CDR1 LGHNA and CDR2 YSLEER. For the CDR3, the DNA is TGCGCCAGCAGCCTGAGCTATAGCGGATCCTACGAGCAGTACTTC. The encoded protein is CASSLSYSGSYEQYF.

This clonotype has ten or more counts. The chain uses TRBV9 and TRBJ2-3; D unresolved. The CDR3 totals 12 residues. Trimming removed 4 bases at V and 6 bases at J, with 9 bases between. CDR1 is SGDLS and CDR2 is YYNGEE in the germline V gene. The CDR3 sequence: CASSQNGDTQYF. CDR3 in DNA: TGTGCCAGCAGCCAGAACGGGGATACGCAGTATTTT.

The table lists this clonotype with many counts. The chain has TRBV7-2 and TRBJ1-2, with 9 bases identical to TRBD1. Germline V lookup: CDR1 SGHTA, CDR2 FQGNSA. Trimming cost V 3 bases and J 7 bases; bases outside gene matches: 3. The CDR3 runs to 13 residues. The CDR3 sequence is CASSFGTGFGYTF. The CDR3, as DNA: TGTGCCAGCAGCTTCGGGACAGGGTTTGGCTACACCTTC.

This clonotype was detected many times. The chain couples TRBV6-1 to TRBJ1-4, with D unresolved. There are 12 residues in the CDR3. Trimming took off 2 bases at V and 7 bases at J, with 5 bases between the two ends. Per germline, CDR1 MNHNS and CDR2 SASEGT. The CDR3 nucleotides are TGTGCCAGCAGTGAAAGGATTGAAAAACTGTTTTTT. Translated, it gives CASSERIEKLFF.